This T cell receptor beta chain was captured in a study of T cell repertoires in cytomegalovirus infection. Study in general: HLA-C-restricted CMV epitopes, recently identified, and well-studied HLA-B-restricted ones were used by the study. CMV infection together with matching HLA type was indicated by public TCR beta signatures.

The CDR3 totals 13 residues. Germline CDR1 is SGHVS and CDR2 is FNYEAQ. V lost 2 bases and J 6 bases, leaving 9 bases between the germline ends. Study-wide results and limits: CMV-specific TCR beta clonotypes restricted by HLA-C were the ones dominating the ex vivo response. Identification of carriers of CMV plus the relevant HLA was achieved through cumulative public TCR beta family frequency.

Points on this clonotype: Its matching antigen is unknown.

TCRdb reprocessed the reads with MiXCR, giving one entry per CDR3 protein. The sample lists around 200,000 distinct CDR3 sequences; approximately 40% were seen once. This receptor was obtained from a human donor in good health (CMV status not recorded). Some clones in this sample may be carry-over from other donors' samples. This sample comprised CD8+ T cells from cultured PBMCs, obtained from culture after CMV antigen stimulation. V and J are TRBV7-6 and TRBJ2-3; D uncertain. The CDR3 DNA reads TGTGCCAGCAGCTTAAGAATTGAGGATACGCAGTATTTT. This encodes CASSLRIEDTQYF.